This TCR beta chain appears in the sequencing data of a study of cytomegalovirus exposure and HLA in healthy donors. General study points: According to the study, 150 to 200 TCR beta chains were cytomegalovirus-associated. It was reportedly the case that the classifier diagnosed cytomegalovirus status with high specificity and sensitivity. The Asian-associated ancestry cluster reportedly had fewer N-insertions than the approximately 690-donor mean in a later analysis.

J lost 6 bases, V lost 4 bases, and 13 bases had no gene match. CDR1 and CDR2 from the germline V gene are ENHRY and SYGVKD. This CDR3 is built from 16 residues. PCR amplification relied on 60 Vbeta primers (plus 13 Jbeta primers). Assay: immunoSEQ multiplex PCR; the TCRdb copy retains only in-frame clones and omits some. The table lists 150,000 to 200,000 clones, around 85% of them singletons. A few counts support this clone. What it recognizes is unknown. The source material was PBMCs. This TCR derives from a male donor in good health and CMV-seronegative. The chain carries TRBV10-3 and TRBJ1-1; 8 bases match TRBD1. CDR3 sequence: CAISAIRTGWGSEAFF. CDR3 bases: TGTGCCATCAGTGCCATCCGGACAGGGTGGGGCTCTGAAGCTTTCTTT.